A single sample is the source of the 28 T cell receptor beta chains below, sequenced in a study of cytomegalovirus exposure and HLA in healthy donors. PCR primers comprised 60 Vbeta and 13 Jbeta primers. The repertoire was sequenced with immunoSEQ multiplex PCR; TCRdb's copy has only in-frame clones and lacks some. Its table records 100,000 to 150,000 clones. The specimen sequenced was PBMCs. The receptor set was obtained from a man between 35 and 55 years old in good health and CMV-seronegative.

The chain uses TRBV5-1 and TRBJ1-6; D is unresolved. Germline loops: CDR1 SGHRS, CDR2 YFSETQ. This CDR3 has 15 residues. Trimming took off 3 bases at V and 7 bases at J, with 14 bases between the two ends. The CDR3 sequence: CASSWTRVNNSPLHF. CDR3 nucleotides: TGCGCCAGCAGCTGGACGAGGGTTAACAATTCACCCCTCCACTTT.

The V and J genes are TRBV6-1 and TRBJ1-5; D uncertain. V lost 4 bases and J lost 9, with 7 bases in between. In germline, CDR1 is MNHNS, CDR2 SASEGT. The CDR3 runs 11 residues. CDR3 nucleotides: TGTGCCAGCAGTGCGATCGGGCCCCAGCATTTT. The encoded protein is CASSAIGPQHF.

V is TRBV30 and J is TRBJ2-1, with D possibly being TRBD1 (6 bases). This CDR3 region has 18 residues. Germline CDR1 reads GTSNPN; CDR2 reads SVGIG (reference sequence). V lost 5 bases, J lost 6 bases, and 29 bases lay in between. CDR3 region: CAWLPHVTGQEFLNEQFF. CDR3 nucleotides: TGTGCCTGGCTCCCCCACGTGACAGGACAAGAATTCCTCAATGAGCAGTTCTTC.

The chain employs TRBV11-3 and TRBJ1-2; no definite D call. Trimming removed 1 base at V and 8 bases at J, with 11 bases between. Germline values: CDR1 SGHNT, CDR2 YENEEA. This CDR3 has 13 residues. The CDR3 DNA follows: TGTGCCAGCAGCTTAGGAGGTTACAACGGCTACACCTTC. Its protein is CASSLGGYNGYTF.

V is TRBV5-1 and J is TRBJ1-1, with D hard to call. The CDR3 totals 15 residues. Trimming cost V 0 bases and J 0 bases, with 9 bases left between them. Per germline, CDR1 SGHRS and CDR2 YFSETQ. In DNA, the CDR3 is TGCGCCAGCAGCTTGGGTACTAGACTGAACACTGAAGCTTTCTTT. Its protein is CASSLGTRLNTEAFF.

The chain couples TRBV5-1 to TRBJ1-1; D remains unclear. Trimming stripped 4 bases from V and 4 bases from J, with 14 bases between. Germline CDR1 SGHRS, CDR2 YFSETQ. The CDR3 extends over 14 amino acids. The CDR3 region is CASSRGQLGTEAFF. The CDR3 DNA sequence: TGCGCCAGCAGCCGCGGGCAGTTGGGCACTGAAGCTTTCTTT.

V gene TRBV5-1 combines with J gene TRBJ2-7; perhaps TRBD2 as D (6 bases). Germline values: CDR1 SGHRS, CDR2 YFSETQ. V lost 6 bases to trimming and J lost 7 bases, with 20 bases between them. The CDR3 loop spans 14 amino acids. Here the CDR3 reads CASTQNPGAKEQYF. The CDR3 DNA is TGCGCCAGCACCCAAAACCCGGGAGCGAAGGAGCAGTACTTC.

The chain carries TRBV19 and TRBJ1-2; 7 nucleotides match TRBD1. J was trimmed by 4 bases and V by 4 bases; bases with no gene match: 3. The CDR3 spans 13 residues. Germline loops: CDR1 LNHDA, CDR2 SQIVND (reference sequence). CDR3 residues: CASSTGGRYGYTF. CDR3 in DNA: TGTGCCAGTAGTACAGGGGGTCGCTATGGCTACACCTTC.

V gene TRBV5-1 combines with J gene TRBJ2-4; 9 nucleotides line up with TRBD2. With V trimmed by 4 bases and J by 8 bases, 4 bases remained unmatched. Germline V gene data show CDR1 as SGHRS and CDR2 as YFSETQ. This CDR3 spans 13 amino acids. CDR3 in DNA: TGCGCCAGCAGCCCGGCGGGAGGGGACATTCAGTACTTC. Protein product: CASSPAGGDIQYF.

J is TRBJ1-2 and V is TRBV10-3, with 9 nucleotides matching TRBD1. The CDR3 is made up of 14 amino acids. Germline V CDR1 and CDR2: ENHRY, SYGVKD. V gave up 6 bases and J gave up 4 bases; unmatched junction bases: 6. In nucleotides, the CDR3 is TGTGCCATCAGCGGGGACAGGGCCTCCTATGGCTACACCTTC. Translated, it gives CAISGDRASYGYTF.

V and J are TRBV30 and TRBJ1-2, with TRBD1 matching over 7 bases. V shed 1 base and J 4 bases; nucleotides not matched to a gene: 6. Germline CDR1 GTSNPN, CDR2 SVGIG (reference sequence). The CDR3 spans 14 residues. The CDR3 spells CAWSDPHRGYGYTF. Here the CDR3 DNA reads TGTGCCTGGAGTGACCCCCACAGGGGCTATGGCTACACCTTC.

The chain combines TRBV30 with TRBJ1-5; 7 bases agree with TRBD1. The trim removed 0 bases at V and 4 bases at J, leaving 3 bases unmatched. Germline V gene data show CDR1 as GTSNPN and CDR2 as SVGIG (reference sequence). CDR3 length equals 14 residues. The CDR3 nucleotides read TGTGCCTGGAGTGTCGGCAGGGGGAATCAGCCCCAGCATTTT. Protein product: CAWSVGRGNQPQHF.

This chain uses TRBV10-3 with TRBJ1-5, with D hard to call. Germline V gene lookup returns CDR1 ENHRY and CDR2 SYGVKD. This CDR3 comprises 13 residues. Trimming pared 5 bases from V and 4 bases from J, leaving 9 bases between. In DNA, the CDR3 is TGTGCCATCAGTCTACAGCTAAATCAGCCCCAGCATTTT. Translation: CAISLQLNQPQHF.

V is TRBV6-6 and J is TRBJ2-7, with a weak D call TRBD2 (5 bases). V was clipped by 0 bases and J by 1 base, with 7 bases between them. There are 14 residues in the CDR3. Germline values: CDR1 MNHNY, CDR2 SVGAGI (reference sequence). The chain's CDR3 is CASSYSDFSYEQYF. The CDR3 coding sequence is TGTGCCAGCAGTTACTCGGACTTTTCCTACGAGCAGTACTTC.

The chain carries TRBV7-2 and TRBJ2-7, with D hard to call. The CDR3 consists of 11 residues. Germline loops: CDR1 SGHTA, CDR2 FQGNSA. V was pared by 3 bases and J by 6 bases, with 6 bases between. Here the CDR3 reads CASSFTAEQYF. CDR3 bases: TGTGCCAGCAGCTTTACAGCCGAGCAGTACTTC.

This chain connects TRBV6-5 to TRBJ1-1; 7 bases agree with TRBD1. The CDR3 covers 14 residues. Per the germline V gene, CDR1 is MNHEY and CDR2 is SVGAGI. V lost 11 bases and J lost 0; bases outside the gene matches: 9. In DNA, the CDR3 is TGTGCCTCCAACCTGGGACAGATGAACACTGAAGCTTTCTTT. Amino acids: CASNLGQMNTEAFF.

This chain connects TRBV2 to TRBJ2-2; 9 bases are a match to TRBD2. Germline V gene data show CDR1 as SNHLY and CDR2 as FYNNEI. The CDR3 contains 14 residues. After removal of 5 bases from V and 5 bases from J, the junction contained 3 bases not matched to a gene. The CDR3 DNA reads TGTGCCAGCAGTACGGGACTAGCTACCGGGGAGCTGTTTTTT. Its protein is CASSTGLATGELFF.

CDR3 DNA sequence: TGTGCCAGTAGTGATATGGGAGCCTACGAGCAGTACTTC. Protein: CASSDMGAYEQYF. The V call is TRBV19, the J call TRBJ2-7; D is perhaps TRBD2 (5 bases). The V and J ends lost 5 bases and 2 bases respectively, with 10 bases between them. Germline-derived CDR1 and CDR2 are LNHDA and SQIVND (reference sequence). This CDR3 has 13 amino acids.

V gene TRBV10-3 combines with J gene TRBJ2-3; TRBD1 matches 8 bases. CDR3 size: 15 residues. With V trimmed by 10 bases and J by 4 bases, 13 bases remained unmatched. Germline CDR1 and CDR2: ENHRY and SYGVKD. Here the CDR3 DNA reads TGTGCCACCCGCCTCGGACAGGGCGACTCAGATACGCAGTATTTT. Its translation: CATRLGQGDSDTQYF.

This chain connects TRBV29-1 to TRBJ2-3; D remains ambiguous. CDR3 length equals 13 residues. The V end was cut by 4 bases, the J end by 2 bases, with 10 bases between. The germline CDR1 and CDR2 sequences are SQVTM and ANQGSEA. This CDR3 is CSVAGIHTDTQYF. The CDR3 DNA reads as TGCAGCGTTGCAGGAATACACACAGATACGCAGTATTTT.

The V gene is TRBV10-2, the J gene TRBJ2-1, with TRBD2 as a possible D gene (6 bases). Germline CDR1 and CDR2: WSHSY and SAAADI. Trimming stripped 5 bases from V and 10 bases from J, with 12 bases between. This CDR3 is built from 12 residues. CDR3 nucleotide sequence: TGCGCCAGCAGTCTGGGGAGCGGGGAGCAGTTCTTC. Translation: CASSLGSGEQFF.

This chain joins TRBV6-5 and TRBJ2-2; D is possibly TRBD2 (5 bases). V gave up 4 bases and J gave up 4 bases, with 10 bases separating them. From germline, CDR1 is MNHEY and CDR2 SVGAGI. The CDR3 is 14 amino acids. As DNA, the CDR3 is TGTGCCAGCAGTTTAGGACTCCTCACCGGGGAGCTGTTTTTT. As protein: CASSLGLLTGELFF.

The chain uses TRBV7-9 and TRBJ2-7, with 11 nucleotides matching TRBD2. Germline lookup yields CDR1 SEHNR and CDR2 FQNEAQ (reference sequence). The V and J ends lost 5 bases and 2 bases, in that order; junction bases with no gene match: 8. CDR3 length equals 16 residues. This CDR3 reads CASSPGTSGPPYEQYF. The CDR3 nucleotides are TGTGCCAGCAGCCCCGGGACTAGCGGTCCCCCCTACGAGCAGTACTTC.

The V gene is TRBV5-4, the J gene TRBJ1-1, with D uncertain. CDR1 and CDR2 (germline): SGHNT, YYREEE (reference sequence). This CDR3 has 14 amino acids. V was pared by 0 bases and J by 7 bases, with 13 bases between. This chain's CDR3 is CASSLERERGEAFF. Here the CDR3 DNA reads TGTGCCAGCAGCTTGGAAAGGGAGCGGGGTGAAGCTTTCTTT.

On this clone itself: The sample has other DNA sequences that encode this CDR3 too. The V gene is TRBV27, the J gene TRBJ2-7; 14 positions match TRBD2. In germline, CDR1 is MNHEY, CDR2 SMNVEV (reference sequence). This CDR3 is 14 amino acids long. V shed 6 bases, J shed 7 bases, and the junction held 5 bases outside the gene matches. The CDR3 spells CASRGLAGGWEQYF. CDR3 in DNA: TGTGCCAGCAGAGGACTAGCGGGAGGTTGGGAGCAGTACTTC.

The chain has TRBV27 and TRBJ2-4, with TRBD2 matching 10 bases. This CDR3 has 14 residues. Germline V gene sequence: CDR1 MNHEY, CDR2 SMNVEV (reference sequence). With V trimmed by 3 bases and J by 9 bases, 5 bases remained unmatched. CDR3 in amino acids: CASSFLAGAGIQYF. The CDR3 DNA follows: TGTGCCAGCAGTTTTCTAGCGGGAGCGGGCATTCAGTACTTC.

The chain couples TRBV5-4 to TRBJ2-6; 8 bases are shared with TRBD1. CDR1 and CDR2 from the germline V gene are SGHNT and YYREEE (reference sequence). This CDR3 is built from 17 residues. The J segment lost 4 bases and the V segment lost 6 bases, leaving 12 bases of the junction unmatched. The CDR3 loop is CASTHRTGNPGANVLTF. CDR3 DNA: TGTGCCAGCACCCACCGGACAGGGAATCCCGGGGCCAACGTCCTGACTTTC.

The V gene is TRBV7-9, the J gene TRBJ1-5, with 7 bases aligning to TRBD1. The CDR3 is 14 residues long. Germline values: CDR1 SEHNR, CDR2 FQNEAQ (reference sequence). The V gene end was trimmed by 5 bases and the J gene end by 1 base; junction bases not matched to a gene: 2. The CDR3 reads CASSEGASNQPQHF. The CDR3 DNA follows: TGTGCCAGCAGCGAGGGGGCGAGCAATCAGCCCCAGCATTTT.